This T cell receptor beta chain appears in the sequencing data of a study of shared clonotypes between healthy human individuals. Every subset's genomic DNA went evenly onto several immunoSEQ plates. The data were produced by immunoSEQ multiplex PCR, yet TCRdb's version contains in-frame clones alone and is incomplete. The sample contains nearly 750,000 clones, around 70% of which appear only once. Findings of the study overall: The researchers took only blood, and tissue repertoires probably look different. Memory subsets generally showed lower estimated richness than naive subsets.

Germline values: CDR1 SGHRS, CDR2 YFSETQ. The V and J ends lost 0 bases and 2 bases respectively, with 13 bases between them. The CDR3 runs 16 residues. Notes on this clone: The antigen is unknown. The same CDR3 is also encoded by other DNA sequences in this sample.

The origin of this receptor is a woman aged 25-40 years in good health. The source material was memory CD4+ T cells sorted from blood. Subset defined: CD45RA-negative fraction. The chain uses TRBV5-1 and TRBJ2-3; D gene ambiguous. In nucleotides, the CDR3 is TGCGCCAGCAGCTTGGAGGGCAGGTGGGACACAGATACGCAGTATTTT. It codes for CASSLEGRWDTDTQYF. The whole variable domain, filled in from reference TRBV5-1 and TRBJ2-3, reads KAGVTQTPRYLIKTRGQQVTLSCSPISGHRSVSWYQQTPGQGLQFLFEYFSETQRNKGNFPGRFSGRQFSNSRSEMNVSTLELGDSALYLCASSLEGRWDTDTQYFGPGTRLTVL.